What follows is one T cell receptor beta chain and its context. These data come from a study of blood T cell repertoires in COVID-19. The wider study: Collection of acute and convalescent COVID-19 samples took place in the United States, Italy and Spain. Sample material is recorded as cDNA or gDNA derived from T cells, B-cell-depleted T cells, or PBMCs.

J was trimmed by 0 bases and V by 5 bases; bases with no gene match: 9. Per germline, CDR1 MDHEN and CDR2 SYDVKM. This CDR3 spans 16 amino acids. Authors' methods: Using reference gene primer amplification, nucleated cell counts were estimated. Only in-frame clones appear in the TCRdb table, and some are missing; sequencing was by immunoSEQ multiplex PCR. For V, J and clone size, that table is used; D and trimming come from the DNA. The top ten clones hold roughly 4.9% of a sample with roughly 280,000 clones, approximately 86% of them seen once. This chain uses TRBV28 with TRBJ2-7; 8 bases are shared with TRBD2. This clonotype was obtained from a woman aged 60-70 years with COVID-19, enrolled during active disease. The material sequenced was peripheral blood. Written as DNA, the CDR3 is TGTGCCAGCAGTCCCTCCGGGAGGGGGGTCTCCTACGAGCAGTACTTC. Protein sequence: CASSPSGRGVSYEQYF.